This passage covers 25 T cell receptor beta chains from one sample sequenced in a study of beta chain features in type 1 diabetes. Study-wide results and caveats: Shorter TCRB CDR3s, moderately but significantly so, were found in Type 1 diabetes patients in all four CD4+ subsets.

Expressed TCRB transcripts were sequenced because the entire RNA isolate underwent reverse transcription. Only in-frame clones appear in the TCRdb table, and some are missing; sequencing was by immunoSEQ multiplex PCR. Altogether 150,000 to 200,000 clones are present, 6.5% to 9.5% being singletons, with the ten largest covering about 0.9%. Their target antigens are unknown. The source material was central memory CD4+ T cells from blood. The receptors come from a woman in her forties with type 1 diabetes.

This clone was seen a few times. The rearrangement links TRBV30 to TRBJ2-7; weak D call: TRBD1 (5 bases). The V gene lost 3 bases and the J gene lost 4 bases, with 10 bases spanning the gap. Germline assignment: CDR1 GTSNPN and CDR2 SVGIG (reference sequence). CDR3 length: 12 residues. The CDR3 reads CAWSTQGYEQYF. The CDR3 DNA follows: TGTGCCTGGAGCACCCAGGGATACGAGCAGTACTTC.

This rearrangement joins TRBV30 to TRBJ2-7; TRBD2 agrees at 8 bases. CDR1 GTSNPN and CDR2 SVGIG come from the germline V gene (reference sequence). V shed 5 bases and J 8 bases; nucleotides not matched to a gene: 17. This CDR3 has 15 amino acids. CDR3 in amino acids: CAWHPSSGRMRKQYF. CDR3 bases: TGTGCCTGGCACCCCTCCAGCGGGAGAATGAGGAAGCAGTACTTC. The complete variable domain, with remaining parts taken from reference TRBV30 and TRBJ2-7, reads SQTIHQWPATLVQPVGSPLSLECTVEGTSNPNLYWYRQAAGRGLQLLFYSVGIGQISSEVPQNLSASRPQDRQFILSSKKLLLSDSGFYLCAWHPSSGRMRKQYFGPGTRLTVT.

This clone was observed a few times. The chain carries TRBV7-2 and TRBJ2-1; 8 bases are a match to TRBD2. The CDR3 extends over 17 amino acids. The germline V gene encodes CDR1 SGHTA and CDR2 FQGNSA. The V gene end was trimmed by 2 bases and the J gene end by 9 bases; junction bases not matched to a gene: 15. The CDR3 DNA reads TGTGCCAGCAGCTTATTTAGAACGGGGGGGGCCAGGGGTGAGCAGTTCTTC. Amino acid sequence: CASSLFRTGGARGEQFF.

This clone turned up a few times. The chain has TRBV29-1 and TRBJ2-3; D uncertain. Trimming took off 4 bases at V and 5 bases at J, with 7 bases between the two ends. Germline assignment: CDR1 SQVTM and CDR2 ANQGSEA. The CDR3 is 11 residues long. CDR3 nucleotide sequence: TGCAGCGTTGGAGCCGGAGATACGCAGTATTTT. It specifies CSVGAGDTQYF.

This clone was counted between two and nine times. The gene calls are TRBV4-3 and TRBJ2-2; 8 nucleotides match TRBD2. Germline CDR1 is LGHNA and CDR2 is YSLEER. V trimming: 0 bases; J trimming: 2 bases; junction bases outside the gene matches: 11. The CDR3 consists of 19 residues. CDR3 protein: CASSQDMVAGGDNTGELFF. CDR3 nucleotide sequence: TGCGCCAGCAGCCAAGATATGGTGGCGGGGGGCGACAACACCGGGGAGCTGTTTTTT.

The chain carries TRBV29-1 and TRBJ2-7; TRBD2 aligns across 13 bases. The junction had 14 bases not matched to a gene; V was cut back by 6 bases and J by 3 bases. This CDR3 spans 17 amino acids. Looked up from germline, CDR1 is SQVTM and CDR2 is ANQGSEA. CDR3 residues: CSVLGTSGVLTFYEQYF. CDR3 nucleotide sequence: TGCAGCGTGTTAGGGACTAGCGGGGTGCTAACCTTCTACGAGCAGTACTTC.

The V and J genes are TRBV29-1 and TRBJ2-4; 9 nucleotides line up with TRBD1. J gave up 1 base and V 1 base, and 5 bases lay outside the gene matches. The CDR3 runs to 16 residues. Per germline, CDR1 SQVTM and CDR2 ANQGSEA. CDR3: CSVEARDRVAKNIQYF. In DNA, the CDR3 is TGCAGCGTTGAAGCCCGGGACAGGGTGGCCAAAAACATTCAGTACTTC. The whole variable domain, filled in from reference TRBV29-1 and TRBJ2-4, reads SAVISQKPSRDICQRGTSLTIQCQVDSQVTMMFWYRQQPGQSLTLIATANQGSEATYESGFVIDKFPISRPNLTFSTLTVSNMSPEDSSIYLCSVEARDRVAKNIQYFGAGTRLSVL.

This clone was recorded a few times. This may be a read error: a much more frequent sequence differs by one nucleotide. The chain combines TRBV11-3 with TRBJ2-5, with 10 positions matching TRBD1. Germline loops: CDR1 SGHNT, CDR2 YENEEA. J was trimmed by 1 base and V by 5 bases; bases with no gene match: 4. The CDR3 covers 15 residues. CDR3 in DNA: TGTGCCAGCAGCGCCGGGACAGGGGCCCAAGAGACCCAGTACTTC. Translation gives CASSAGTGAQETQYF.

The chain has TRBV19 and TRBJ2-2; D uncertain. Trimming stripped 6 bases from V and 0 bases from J, with 11 bases between. Germline-derived CDR1 and CDR2 are LNHDA and SQIVND (reference sequence). CDR3 length equals 15 residues. The CDR3 nucleotides are TGTGCCAGTAGCCCCAGAAGCGCGAACACCGGGGAGCTGTTTTTT. Residues: CASSPRSANTGELFF.

This clone occurred a few times. The chain uses TRBV7-7 and TRBJ2-5; TRBD1 aligns across 9 bases. V lost 2 bases to trimming and J lost 5 bases; unmatched junction nucleotides: 6. CDR1 and CDR2 (germline): SSHAT, FNYEAQ (reference sequence). The CDR3 totals 15 residues. DNA for the CDR3: TGTGCCAGCAGCTTAAATACAGGGGGCATGGAGACCCAGTACTTC. Its translation is CASSLNTGGMETQYF.

The table lists this clone with a few counts. The genes are TRBV27 and TRBJ1-5, with D uncertain. V gave up 5 bases and J gave up 3 bases, with 11 bases separating them. From germline, CDR1 is MNHEY and CDR2 SMNVEV (reference sequence). The CDR3 extends over 14 amino acids. The CDR3 is CASSTRQTNQPQHF. In nucleotides, the CDR3 is TGTGCCAGCAGTACCCGACAAACCAATCAGCCCCAGCATTTT.

Only a few counts were recorded for this clone. The chain uses TRBV5-8 and TRBJ1-6; 8 positions agree with TRBD1. Trimming removed 4 bases from V and 10 bases from J; junction bases left unmatched: 4. CDR3 size: 13 residues. Per the germline V gene, CDR1 is SGHTS and CDR2 is YDEGEE. CDR3 sequence: CASSVDRGSPLHF. In DNA form, the CDR3 reads TGTGCCAGCAGCGTAGACAGGGGCTCACCCCTCCACTTT.

The V gene is TRBV29-1, the J gene TRBJ1-1, with D tentatively TRBD1 (6 bases). This CDR3 contains 13 residues. The germline V gene has CDR1 SQVTM and CDR2 ANQGSEA. Trimming took 7 bases from V and 9 from J, leaving 21 bases between them. The CDR3 is CSAASGEGVQAFF. In DNA form, the CDR3 reads TGCAGCGCCGCGTCAGGGGAAGGAGTACAAGCTTTCTTT.

This clone turned up a few times. The chain combines TRBV30 with TRBJ1-1; possibly TRBD1 for D (6 bases). V was cut by 8 bases and J by 4 bases, with 17 bases left in between. CDR3 size: 13 residues. Per the germline V gene, CDR1 is GTSNPN and CDR2 is SVGIG (reference sequence). DNA of the CDR3: TGTGCCGCAAACAGGGCCGAGGGCACTGAAGCTTTCTTT. This gives the protein CAANRAEGTEAFF.

This chain uses TRBV7-6 with TRBJ2-7; TRBD1 is a possible D gene (6 bases). Deletions cut 4 bases from V and 0 bases from J, with 19 bases between. This CDR3 is built from 17 residues. CDR1 SGHVS and CDR2 FNYEAQ come from the germline V gene. CDR3 residues: CASSSISDRTSSYEQYF. CDR3 DNA: TGTGCCAGCAGCTCAATCTCTGACAGGACGAGCTCCTACGAGCAGTACTTC.

V and J are TRBV30 and TRBJ2-1; D is ambiguous. Germline-derived CDR1 and CDR2 are GTSNPN and SVGIG (reference sequence). This CDR3 has 15 amino acids. The V gene lost 4 bases and the J gene lost 0 bases, with 13 bases spanning the gap. The CDR3 sequence: CAWNLGIGSYNEQFF. In nucleotides, the CDR3 is TGTGCCTGGAATTTGGGCATCGGCTCCTACAATGAGCAGTTCTTC.

This chain connects TRBV28 to TRBJ1-2; D possibly corresponds to TRBD1 (5 bases). CDR1 MDHEN and CDR2 SYDVKM come from the germline V gene. The length of the CDR3 is 13 residues. V was shortened by 7 bases and J by 8 bases, with 17 bases between the two germline ends. CDR3 sequence (DNA): TGTGCCAGCAATCCCTCAGGGAATTGGGGCTACACCTTC. Residues: CASNPSGNWGYTF.

This clone was found many times. J is TRBJ2-1 and V is TRBV4-1; D is perhaps TRBD1 (6 bases). This CDR3 comprises 18 residues. Germline V gene data show CDR1 as MGHRA and CDR2 as YSYEKL. Trimming took 3 bases from V and 1 from J, leaving 19 bases between them. The CDR3 loop is CASSQTDRPRGSYNEQFF. DNA of the CDR3: TGCGCCAGCAGCCAGACTGACAGGCCAAGGGGATCCTACAATGAGCAGTTCTTC.

This clone was seen a few times. V is TRBV27 and J is TRBJ2-7; 9 bases agree with TRBD1. This CDR3 comprises 15 residues. Germline V lookup: CDR1 MNHEY, CDR2 SMNVEV (reference sequence). With 2 bases clipped from V and 3 bases from J, the junction kept 5 bases outside the gene matches. CDR3 DNA sequence: TGTGCCAGCAGTTTAGGAGGGACAGGGTTCTACGAGCAGTACTTC. This gives the protein CASSLGGTGFYEQYF.

The table lists this clone with a count of one. V gene TRBV4-3 combines with J gene TRBJ2-5, with D perhaps matching TRBD2 (5 bases). The CDR3 runs to 15 residues. V was shortened by 0 bases and J by 0 bases, with 8 bases between the two germline ends. The germline V gene encodes CDR1 LGHNA and CDR2 YSLEER. The CDR3 protein is CASSQETGYQETQYF. Here the CDR3 DNA reads TGCGCCAGCAGCCAAGAAACGGGGTACCAAGAGACCCAGTACTTC.

This rearrangement joins TRBV6-5 to TRBJ2-5; TRBD2 aligns across 8 bases. The trim removed 2 bases at V and 5 bases at J, leaving 1 base unmatched. Germline values: CDR1 MNHEY, CDR2 SVGAGI. The CDR3 runs to 13 residues. CDR3 region: CASSYVAGETQYF. The CDR3 bases are TGTGCCAGCAGTTACGTAGCGGGGGAGACCCAGTACTTC.

In this sample, this clone turned up many times. This chain joins TRBV4-2 and TRBJ2-5; D not certain. Looked up from germline, CDR1 is LGHNA and CDR2 is YNFKEQ. V lost 1 base and J lost 2, with 11 bases in between. The CDR3 is made up of 15 amino acids. In DNA, the CDR3 is TGTGCCAGCAGCCAAGGGCTAGTTTTACAAGAGACCCAGTACTTC. Amino acids: CASSQGLVLQETQYF.

Turning to this clone: Other DNA sequences in the sample encode the same CDR3. The chain carries TRBV7-9 and TRBJ1-1, with D possibly being TRBD1 (5 bases). The CDR3 consists of 14 residues. Per germline, CDR1 SEHNR and CDR2 FQNEAQ (reference sequence). V lost 3 bases and J 7 bases, leaving 15 bases between the germline ends. The CDR3 region has the DNA TGTGCCAGCAGCTTTTCCGGGGGGGGAGGTGAAGCTTTCTTT. Residues: CASSFSGGGGEAFF.

The table lists this clone with many counts. V is TRBV30 and J is TRBJ2-7; D unresolved. The CDR3 loop spans 13 amino acids. Per germline, CDR1 GTSNPN and CDR2 SVGIG (reference sequence). Trimming stripped 5 bases from V and 9 bases from J, with 20 bases between. The CDR3: CAWSPPGPTGQYF. The CDR3 nucleotides are TGTGCCTGGTCCCCCCCGGGTCCCACCGGGCAGTACTTC.

The CDR3 spells CASSPGSGMNTEAFF. CDR3 DNA: TGTGCCAGCTCCCCGGGCTCGGGGATGAACACTGAAGCTTTCTTT. The chain couples TRBV18 to TRBJ1-1; D remains ambiguous. Trimming stripped 6 bases from V and 0 bases from J, with 14 bases between. Germline V lookup: CDR1 KGHSH, CDR2 LQKENI. This CDR3 has 15 residues.